This TCR beta chain was sequenced for a study of vaccination effects on CD4 cells after COVID-19. Study information: Post-vaccine sampling occurred a median 72 days after the second dose. Regarding the study as a whole: Just 1 of 255 vaccine-induced clones in healthy recipients was cross-reactive.

Germline lookup yields CDR1 LGHDT and CDR2 YNNKEL (reference sequence). CDR3 length: 13 residues. The V end lost 8 bases, the J end lost 2 bases, and 11 bases lay between the germline ends. As for this clone: Its antigen remains unknown.

The protocol was immunoSEQ multiplex PCR, while the TCRdb copy is restricted to in-frame clones and leaves out a portion. The table lists about 45,000 clones, around 70% of them singletons, with 8.5% to 10% in the top ten. Once cultured for about 9 days, the cells underwent separation to obtain CD4+ T cells. Participants were given two doses of BNT162b2 or mRNA-1273 vaccine. The rearrangement uses TRBV3-1 (or the pseudogene TRBV3-2) and TRBJ2-3; D unclear. This clonotype was obtained from a human donor who received a COVID-19 vaccine. The starting material was CD4+ T cells from PBMCs cultured without peptide, obtained after COVID-19 vaccination. The CDR3 bases are TGTGCCAGCTCCGGCCCATCCACAGATACGCAGTATTTT. Residues: CASSGPSTDTQYF.